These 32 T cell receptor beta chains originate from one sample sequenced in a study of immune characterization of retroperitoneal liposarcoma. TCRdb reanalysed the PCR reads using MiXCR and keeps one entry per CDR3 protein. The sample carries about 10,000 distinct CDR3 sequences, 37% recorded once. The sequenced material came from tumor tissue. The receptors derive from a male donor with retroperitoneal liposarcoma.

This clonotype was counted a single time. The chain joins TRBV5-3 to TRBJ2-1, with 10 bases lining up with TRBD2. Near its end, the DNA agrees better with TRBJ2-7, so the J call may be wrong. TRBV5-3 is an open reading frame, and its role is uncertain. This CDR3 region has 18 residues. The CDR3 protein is CARSLPLQAAGGFYEQYV. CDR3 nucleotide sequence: TGTGCCAGAAGCCTCCCTCTACAGGCAGCGGGAGGGTTCTACGAGCAGTACGTC.

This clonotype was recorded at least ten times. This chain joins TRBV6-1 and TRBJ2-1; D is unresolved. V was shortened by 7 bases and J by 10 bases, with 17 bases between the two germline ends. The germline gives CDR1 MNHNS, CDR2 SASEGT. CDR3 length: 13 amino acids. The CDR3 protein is CASTDPRAYEQFF. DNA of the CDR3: TGTGCCAGCACGGACCCGCGTGCCTACGAGCAGTTCTTC.

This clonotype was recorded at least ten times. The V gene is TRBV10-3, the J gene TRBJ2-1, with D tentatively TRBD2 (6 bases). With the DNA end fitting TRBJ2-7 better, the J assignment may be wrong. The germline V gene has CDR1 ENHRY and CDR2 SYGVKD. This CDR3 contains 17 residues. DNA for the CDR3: TGTGCCATCAGTGAGCCAGAACGGGGGACGTCGACCTACGAGCAGTACTTC. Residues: CAISEPERGTSTYEQYF.

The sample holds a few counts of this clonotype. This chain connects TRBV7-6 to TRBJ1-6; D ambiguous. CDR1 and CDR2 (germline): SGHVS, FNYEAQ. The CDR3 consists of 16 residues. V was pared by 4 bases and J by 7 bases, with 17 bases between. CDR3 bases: TGTGCCAGCAGCTCTTGGACCCTACGGAGAAATTCACCCCTCCACTTT. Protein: CASSSWTLRRNSPLHF.

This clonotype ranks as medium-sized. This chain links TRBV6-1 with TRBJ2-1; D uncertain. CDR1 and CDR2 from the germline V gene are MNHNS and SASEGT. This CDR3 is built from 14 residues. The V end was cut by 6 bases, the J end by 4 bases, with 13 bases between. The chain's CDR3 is CASRSLDAYNEQFF. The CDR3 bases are TGTGCCAGCAGGTCTCTTGACGCGTACAATGAGCAGTTCTTC.

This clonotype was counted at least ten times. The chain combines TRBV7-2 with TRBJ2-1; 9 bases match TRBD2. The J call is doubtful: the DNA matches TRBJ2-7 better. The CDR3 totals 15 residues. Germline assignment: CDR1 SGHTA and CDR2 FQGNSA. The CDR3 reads CASSLGSGRTNEQYF. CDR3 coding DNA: TGTGCCAGCAGCTTAGGTAGCGGGAGAACGAATGAGCAGTACTTC.

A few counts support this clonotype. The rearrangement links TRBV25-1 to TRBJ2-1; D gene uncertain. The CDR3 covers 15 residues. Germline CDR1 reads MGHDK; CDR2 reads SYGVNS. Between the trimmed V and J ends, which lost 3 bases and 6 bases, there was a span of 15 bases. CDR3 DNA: TGTGCCAGCAGTGATCTAAAGGACCTCATCAATGAGCAGTTCTTC. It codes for CASSDLKDLINEQFF.

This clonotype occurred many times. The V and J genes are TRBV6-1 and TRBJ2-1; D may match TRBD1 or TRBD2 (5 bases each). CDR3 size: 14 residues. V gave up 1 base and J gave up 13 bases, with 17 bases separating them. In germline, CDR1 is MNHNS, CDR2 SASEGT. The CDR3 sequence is CASSEGGTLETQFF. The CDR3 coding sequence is TGTGCCAGCAGTGAAGGTGGGACCCTGGAGACCCAGTTCTTC.

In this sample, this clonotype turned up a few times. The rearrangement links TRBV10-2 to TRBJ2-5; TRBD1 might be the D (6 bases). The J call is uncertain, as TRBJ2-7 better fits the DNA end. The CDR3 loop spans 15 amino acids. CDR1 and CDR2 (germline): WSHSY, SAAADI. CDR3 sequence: CASSGPWDTDYEQYF. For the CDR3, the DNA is TGCGCCAGCAGTGGGCCATGGGACACCGACTACGAGCAGTACTTC.

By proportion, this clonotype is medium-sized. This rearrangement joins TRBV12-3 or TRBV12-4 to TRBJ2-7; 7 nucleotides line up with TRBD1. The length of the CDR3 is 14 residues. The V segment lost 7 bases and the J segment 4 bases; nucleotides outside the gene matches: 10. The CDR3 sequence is CASTPSTGIYEQYF. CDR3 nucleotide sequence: TGTGCCAGCACCCCTTCGACAGGGATTTACGAGCAGTACTTC.

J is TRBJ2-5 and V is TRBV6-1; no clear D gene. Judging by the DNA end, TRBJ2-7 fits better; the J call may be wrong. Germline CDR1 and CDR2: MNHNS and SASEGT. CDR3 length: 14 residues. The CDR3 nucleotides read TGTGCCAGCAGTGTGGGCCCTGAAGGTGACGAGCAGTACTTC. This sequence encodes CASSVGPEGDEQYF.

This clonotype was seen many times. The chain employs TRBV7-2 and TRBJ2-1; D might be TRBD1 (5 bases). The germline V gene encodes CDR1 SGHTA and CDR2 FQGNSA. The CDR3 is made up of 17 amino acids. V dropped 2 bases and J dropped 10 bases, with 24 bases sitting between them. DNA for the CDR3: TGTGCCAGCAGCTTATCGGCCTCATGGACAAACTCCTACGAGCAGTTCTTC. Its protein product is CASSLSASWTNSYEQFF.

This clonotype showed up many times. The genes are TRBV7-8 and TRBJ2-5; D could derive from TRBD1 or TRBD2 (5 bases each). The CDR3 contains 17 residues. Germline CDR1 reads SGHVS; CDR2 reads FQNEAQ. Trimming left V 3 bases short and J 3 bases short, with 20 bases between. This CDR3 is CASSLGPTPTEKETQYF. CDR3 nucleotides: TGTGCCAGCAGCTTGGGACCAACTCCCACTGAGAAAGAGACCCAGTACTTC.

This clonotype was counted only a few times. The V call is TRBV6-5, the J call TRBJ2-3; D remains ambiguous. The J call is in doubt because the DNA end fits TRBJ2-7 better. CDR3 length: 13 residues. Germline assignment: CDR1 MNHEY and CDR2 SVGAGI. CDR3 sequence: CASSYKGLYEQYF. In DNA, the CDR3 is TGTGCCAGCAGTTACAAGGGCCTCTACGAGCAGTACTTC.

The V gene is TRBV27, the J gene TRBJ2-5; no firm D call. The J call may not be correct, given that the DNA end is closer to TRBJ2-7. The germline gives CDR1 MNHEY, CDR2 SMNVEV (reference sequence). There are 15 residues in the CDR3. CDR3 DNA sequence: TGTGCCAGCAGTCTCGACGGCGAAGGCTCCTACGAGCAGTACTTC. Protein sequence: CASSLDGEGSYEQYF.

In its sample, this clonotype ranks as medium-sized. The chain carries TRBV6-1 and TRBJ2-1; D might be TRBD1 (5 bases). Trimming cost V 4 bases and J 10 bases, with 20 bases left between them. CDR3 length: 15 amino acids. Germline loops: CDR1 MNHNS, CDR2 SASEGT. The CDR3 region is CASSALEGVPYEQFF. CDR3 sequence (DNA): TGTGCCAGCAGTGCCTTAGAAGGGGTCCCCTACGAGCAGTTCTTC.

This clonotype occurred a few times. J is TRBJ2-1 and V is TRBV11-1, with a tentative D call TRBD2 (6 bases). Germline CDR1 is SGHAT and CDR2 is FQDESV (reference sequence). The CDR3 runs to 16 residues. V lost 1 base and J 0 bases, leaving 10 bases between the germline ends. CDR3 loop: CASSLGLVSSYNEQFF. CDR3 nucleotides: TGTGCCAGCAGCTTAGGACTAGTAAGCTCCTACAATGAGCAGTTCTTC.

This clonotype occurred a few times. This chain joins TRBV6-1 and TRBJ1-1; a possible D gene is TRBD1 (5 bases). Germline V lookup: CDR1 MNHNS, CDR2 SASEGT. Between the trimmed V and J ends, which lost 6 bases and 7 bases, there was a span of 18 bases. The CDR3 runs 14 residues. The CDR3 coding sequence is TGTGCCAGCAGATCCCCCTGGGGGACCTATGAAGCTTTCTTT. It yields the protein CASRSPWGTYEAFF.

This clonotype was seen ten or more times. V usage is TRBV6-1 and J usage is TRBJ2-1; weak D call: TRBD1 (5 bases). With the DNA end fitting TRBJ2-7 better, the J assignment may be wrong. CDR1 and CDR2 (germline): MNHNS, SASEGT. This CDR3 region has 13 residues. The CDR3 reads CASTFDRHSEQYF. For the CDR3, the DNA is TGTGCCAGCACCTTTGACAGACATTCCGAGCAGTACTTC.

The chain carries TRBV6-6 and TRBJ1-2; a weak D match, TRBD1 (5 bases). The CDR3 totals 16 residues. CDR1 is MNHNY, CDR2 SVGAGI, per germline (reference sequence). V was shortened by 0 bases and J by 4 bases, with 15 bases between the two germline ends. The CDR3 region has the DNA TGTGCCAGCAGTTACTCAATGGCAGGGAAGGCCTATGGCTACACCTTC. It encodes CASSYSMAGKAYGYTF.

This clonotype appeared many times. The CDR3 region is CASSRTGGQETQYF. Here the CDR3 DNA reads TGTGCCAGCAGCCGGACAGGGGGCCAGGAGACCCAGTACTTC. This chain uses TRBV6-1 with TRBJ2-5, with 11 bases aligning to TRBD1. Losses at the gene ends were 6 bases for V and 5 bases for J; bases not matched to a gene: 5. CDR3 size: 14 residues. The germline V gene has CDR1 MNHNS and CDR2 SASEGT.

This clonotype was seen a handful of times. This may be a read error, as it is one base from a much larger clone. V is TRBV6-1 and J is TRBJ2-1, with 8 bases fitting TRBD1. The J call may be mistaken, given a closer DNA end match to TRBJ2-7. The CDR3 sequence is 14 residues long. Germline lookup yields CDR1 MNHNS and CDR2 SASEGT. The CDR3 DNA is TGTGCCAGCAGTGAATACAACAGGGGGTCCGAGCAGTACTTC. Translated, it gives CASSEYNRGSEQYF.

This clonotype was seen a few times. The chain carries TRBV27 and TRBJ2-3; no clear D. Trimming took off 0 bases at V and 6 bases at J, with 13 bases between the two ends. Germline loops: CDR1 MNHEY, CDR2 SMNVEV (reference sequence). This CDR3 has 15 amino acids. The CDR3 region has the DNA TGTGCCAGCAGTTTATCGCCGACCGGCATGGATACGCAGTATTTT. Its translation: CASSLSPTGMDTQYF.

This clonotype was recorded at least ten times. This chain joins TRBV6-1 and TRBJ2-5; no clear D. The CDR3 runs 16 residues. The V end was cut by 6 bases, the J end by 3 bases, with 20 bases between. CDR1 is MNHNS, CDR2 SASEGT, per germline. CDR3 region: CASREWSLSGEETQYF. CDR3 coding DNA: TGTGCCAGCAGGGAGTGGTCTTTGTCCGGCGAAGAGACCCAGTACTTC.

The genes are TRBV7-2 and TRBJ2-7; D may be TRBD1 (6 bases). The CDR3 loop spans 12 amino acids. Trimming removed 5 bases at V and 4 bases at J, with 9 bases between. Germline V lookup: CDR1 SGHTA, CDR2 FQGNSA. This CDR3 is CASSRGQYEQYF. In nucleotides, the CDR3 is TGTGCCAGCAGCCGAGGACAGTACGAGCAGTACTTC.

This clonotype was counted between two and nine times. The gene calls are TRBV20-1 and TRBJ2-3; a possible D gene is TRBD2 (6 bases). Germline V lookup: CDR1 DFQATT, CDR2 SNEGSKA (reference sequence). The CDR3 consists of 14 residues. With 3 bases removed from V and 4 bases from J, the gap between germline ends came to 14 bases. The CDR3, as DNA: TGCAGTGCTAGCCCCGTAGGAGGGCCAGATACGCAGTATTTT. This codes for CSASPVGGPDTQYF.

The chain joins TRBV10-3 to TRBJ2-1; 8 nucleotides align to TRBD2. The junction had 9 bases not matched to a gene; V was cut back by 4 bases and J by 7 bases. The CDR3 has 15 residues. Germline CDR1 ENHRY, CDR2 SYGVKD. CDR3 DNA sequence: TGTGCCATCAGTGCCGGGAGCGGGAGTAAGAATGAGCAGTTCTTC. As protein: CAISAGSGSKNEQFF.

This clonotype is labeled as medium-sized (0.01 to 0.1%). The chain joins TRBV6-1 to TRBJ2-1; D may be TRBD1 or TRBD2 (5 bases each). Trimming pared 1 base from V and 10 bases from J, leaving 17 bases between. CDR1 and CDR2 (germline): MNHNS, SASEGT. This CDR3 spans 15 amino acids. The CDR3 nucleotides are TGTGCCAGCAGTGAAGGGGACCCAAGCTCCTACGAGCAGTTCTTC. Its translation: CASSEGDPSSYEQFF.

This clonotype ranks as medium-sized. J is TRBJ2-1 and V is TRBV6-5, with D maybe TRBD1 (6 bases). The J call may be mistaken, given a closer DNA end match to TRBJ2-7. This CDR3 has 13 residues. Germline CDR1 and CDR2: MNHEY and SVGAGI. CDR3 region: CASSYRRGYEQYF. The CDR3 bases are TGTGCCAGCAGTTACCGCAGGGGCTACGAGCAGTACTTC.

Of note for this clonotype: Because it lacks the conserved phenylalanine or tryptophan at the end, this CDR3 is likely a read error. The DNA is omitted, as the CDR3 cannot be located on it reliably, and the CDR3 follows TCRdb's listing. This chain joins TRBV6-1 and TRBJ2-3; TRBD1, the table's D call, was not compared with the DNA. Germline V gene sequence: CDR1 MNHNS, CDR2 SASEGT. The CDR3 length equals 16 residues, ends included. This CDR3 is CASSTGHTLYEQYFGA.

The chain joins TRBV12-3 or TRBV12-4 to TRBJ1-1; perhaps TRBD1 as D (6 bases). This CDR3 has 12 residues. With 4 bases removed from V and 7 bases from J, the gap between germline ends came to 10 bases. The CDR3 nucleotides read TGTGCCAGCAGTTCCCCGGACAGTGAAGCTTTCTTT. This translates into CASSSPDSEAFF.

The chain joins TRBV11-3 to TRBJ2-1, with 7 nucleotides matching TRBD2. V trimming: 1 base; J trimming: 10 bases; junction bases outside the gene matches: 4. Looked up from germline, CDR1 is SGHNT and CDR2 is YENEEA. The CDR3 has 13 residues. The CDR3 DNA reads TGTGCCAGCAGCTTAGGGACTAGTTCCGAGCAGTTCTTC. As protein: CASSLGTSSEQFF.